This T cell receptor beta chain appears in the sequencing data of a study of CD8+CD57+ T cells in acquired aplastic anemia. Study details: Sorted CD4+ and CD8+ cell DNA averaged about 3 ug.

Trimming left V 5 bases short and J 5 bases short, with 19 bases between. The CDR3 consists of 16 residues. Germline V gene data show CDR1 as SGHVS and CDR2 as FQNEAQ. In patients chosen for sequencing, flow cytometry had shown CD8+CD57+ cell expansion. Patients were treatment-naive when blood was sampled. The template for TCR beta VDJ and CDR3 sequence profiling was genomic DNA. MiXCR was run by TCRdb on the reads, yielding one entry per CDR3 protein. The sample contains about 290,000 distinct CDR3 sequences, roughly 61% of which appear only once. The sequence came from a human donor with aplastic anemia. The V and J genes are TRBV7-8 and TRBJ2-1; TRBD2 is a possible D gene (5 bases). The sequencing sample was made of sorted CD4+, CD8+, or CD8+CD57+ T cells (not recorded which) from PBMCs. The CDR3 is CASSLFRPAAHNEQFF. The CDR3 coding sequence is TGTGCCAGCAGCCTCTTCAGGCCAGCGGCCCACAATGAGCAGTTCTTC. The full variable domain, in which reference TRBV7-8 and TRBJ2-1 provide the parts outside the CDR3, is GAGVSQSPRYKVAKRGQDVALRCDPISGHVSLFWYQQALGQGPEFLTYFQNEAQLDKSGLPSDRFFAERPEGSVSTLKIQRTQQEDSAVYLCASSLFRPAAHNEQFFGPGTRLTVL.